These 16 T cell receptor beta chains came from one sample sequenced in a study of T-cell memory formation after mild COVID-19. One entry per CDR3 protein, called by TCRdb with MiXCR from the 5' RACE reads. The data hold roughly 350,000 distinct CDR3 sequences, with 21% observed a single time. The source material was PBMCs or a T cell subset sorted from them (not recorded which). These receptors originate from an adult woman who had mild COVID-19 (a few samples of this study predate the infection). Cell type and time point are not known.

CDR3 DNA sequence: TGTGCCAGCAGCGTAGCTGTAGGGGCCGAAGAGACCCAGTACTTC. It translates to CASSVAVGAEETQYF. This chain uses TRBV9 with TRBJ2-5, with TRBD1 as a possible D gene (5 bases). Germline V gene sequence: CDR1 SGDLS, CDR2 YYNGEE. With 0 bases removed from V and 3 bases from J, the gap between germline ends came to 12 bases. This CDR3 contains 15 residues.

In this sample, this clonotype turned up many times. CDR3 loop: CSAVPRKLAGGYEQYF. For the CDR3, the DNA is TGCAGTGCCGTCCCAAGAAAACTAGCGGGGGGCTACGAGCAGTACTTC. This chain joins TRBV20-1 and TRBJ2-7, with 12 bases fitting TRBD2. CDR1 DFQATT and CDR2 SNEGSKA come from the germline V gene (reference sequence). CDR3 size: 16 residues. V gave up 6 bases and J gave up 3 bases; unmatched junction bases: 12.

This clonotype showed up just a few times. The chain couples TRBV20-1 to TRBJ1-2; the D is unclear. CDR1 is DFQATT and CDR2 is SNEGSKA in the germline V gene (reference sequence). CDR3 length: 14 residues. Trimming took off 0 bases at V and 4 bases at J, with 12 bases between the two ends. CDR3 sequence (DNA): TGCAGTGCTAGAGAGGGTCAGGCGCTCTATGGCTACACCTTC. Translated: CSAREGQALYGYTF.

V and J are TRBV12-3 or TRBV12-4 and TRBJ2-5; 9 bases are a match to TRBD1. The CDR3 is 14 residues long. V lost 5 bases and J lost 5; bases outside the gene matches: 6. The CDR3 sequence is CASSPRDRAETQYF. The DNA for the CDR3 is TGTGCCAGCAGTCCCCGGGACAGGGCTGAGACCCAGTACTTC.

This clonotype was recorded a few times. The V and J genes are TRBV11-1 and TRBJ2-7, with a weak D call TRBD1 (6 bases). V lost 4 bases and J lost 3, with 13 bases in between. This CDR3 is 14 amino acids long. Germline V CDR1 and CDR2: SGHAT, FQDESV (reference sequence). The CDR3, as DNA: TGTGCCAGCAGCTGGGACACGGCCTACTACGAGCAGTACTTC. It specifies CASSWDTAYYEQYF.

V and J are TRBV20-1 and TRBJ1-1, with a weak D call TRBD1 (5 bases). Germline V gives CDR1 DFQATT, CDR2 SNEGSKA (reference sequence). This CDR3 comprises 11 residues. Trimming removed 0 bases from V and 11 bases from J, with 10 bases in between. The CDR3: CSARDQGEAFF. For the CDR3, the DNA is TGCAGTGCTAGAGATCAGGGAGAGGCTTTCTTT.

The gene calls are TRBV12-3 or TRBV12-4 and TRBJ2-7; 9 bases fit TRBD1. V shed 7 bases and J 0 bases; nucleotides not matched to a gene: 4. The CDR3 is made up of 14 amino acids. Here the CDR3 DNA reads TGTGCCAGCAATGGACAGGGGTCCTCCTACGAGCAGTACTTC. This gives the protein CASNGQGSSYEQYF.

This clonotype has a handful of counts. The rearrangement uses TRBV7-2 and TRBJ2-7, with 9 bases identical to TRBD1. With V trimmed by 5 bases and J by 2 bases, 4 bases remained unmatched. The CDR3 has 14 residues. Germline V gene data show CDR1 as SGHTA and CDR2 as FQGNSA. CDR3 DNA: TGTGCCAGCAGCCCTACAGGGGGCGCCTACGAGCAGTACTTC. Translating it yields CASSPTGGAYEQYF.

The chain couples TRBV19 to TRBJ2-1; tentatively, D is TRBD1 or TRBD2 (6 bases each). The V end was cut by 2 bases, the J end by 3 bases, with 11 bases between. CDR3 length: 15 amino acids. CDR1 and CDR2 from the germline V gene are LNHDA and SQIVND (reference sequence). The CDR3 protein is CASSIIGGDYNEQFF. CDR3 sequence (DNA): TGTGCCAGTAGTATAATCGGGGGCGACTACAATGAGCAGTTCTTC.

This sequence joins TRBV29-1 and TRBJ2-1; the match to TRBD2 covers 11 bases. After removal of 3 bases from V and 10 bases from J, the junction contained 8 bases not matched to a gene. This CDR3 is built from 14 residues. The germline gives CDR1 SQVTM, CDR2 ANQGSEA. This CDR3 is CSVEGSGRGKEQFF. For the CDR3, the DNA is TGCAGCGTTGAGGGTAGCGGGAGGGGGAAGGAGCAGTTCTTC.

The rearrangement links TRBV3-1 to TRBJ2-1; 12 positions agree with TRBD2. Germline-derived CDR1 and CDR2 are LGHDT and YNNKEL (reference sequence). With 3 bases clipped from V and 3 bases from J, the junction kept 3 bases outside the gene matches. This CDR3 is 16 amino acids long. The CDR3 protein is CASSHEGLAGYNEQFF. The CDR3 DNA sequence: TGTGCCAGCAGCCACGAGGGACTAGCGGGCTACAATGAGCAGTTCTTC.

This clonotype turned up a few times. V and J are TRBV20-1 and TRBJ1-2, with D tentatively TRBD1 (5 bases). Germline CDR1 DFQATT, CDR2 SNEGSKA (reference sequence). Trimming stripped 1 base from V and 8 bases from J, with 17 bases between. CDR3 size: 14 residues. Here the CDR3 reads CSARVEGQGGGYTF. CDR3 DNA: TGCAGTGCTAGAGTTGAAGGTCAGGGTGGGGGCTACACCTTC.

This chain joins TRBV18 and TRBJ2-3; no firm D call. The germline V and J ends were trimmed by 4 bases and 0 bases, with 11 bases remaining between them. The germline gives CDR1 KGHSH, CDR2 LQKENI. The CDR3 length is 15 residues. The CDR3 loop reads CASSRQSTSTDTQYF. The CDR3 nucleotides read TGTGCCAGCTCACGTCAGTCGACTAGCACAGATACGCAGTATTTT.

The chain is built from TRBV5-1 and TRBJ2-7, with D possibly called TRBD1 or TRBD2 (5 bases each). V was pared by 5 bases and J by 6 bases, with 12 bases between. The germline CDR1 and CDR2 sequences are SGHRS and YFSETQ. The CDR3 sequence is 12 residues long. In nucleotides, the CDR3 is TGCGCCAGCAGTCTAGGGACCAGCGAGCAGTACTTC. Its translation is CASSLGTSEQYF.

This clonotype was observed a few times. V is TRBV10-2 and J is TRBJ2-7, with 15 bases lining up with TRBD2. Trimming took 8 bases from V and 4 from J; bases not matched to a gene: 9. This CDR3 has 16 residues. Germline V gene sequence: CDR1 WSHSY, CDR2 SAAADI. CDR3 DNA: TGCGCCAGCGGGGGTTCTGGGACTAGCGGGAGGTACGAGCAGTACTTC. Amino acid sequence: CASGGSGTSGRYEQYF.

The table lists this clonotype with many counts. This sequence joins TRBV4-1 and TRBJ2-1; TRBD2 matches 7 bases. The CDR3 consists of 16 residues. Germline V gene data show CDR1 as MGHRA and CDR2 as YSYEKL. V gave up 0 bases and J gave up 7 bases; unmatched junction bases: 9. The CDR3 loop is CASSQDFVPGRNEQFF. For the CDR3, the DNA is TGCGCCAGCAGCCAAGATTTCGTCCCCGGGAGGAATGAGCAGTTCTTC.